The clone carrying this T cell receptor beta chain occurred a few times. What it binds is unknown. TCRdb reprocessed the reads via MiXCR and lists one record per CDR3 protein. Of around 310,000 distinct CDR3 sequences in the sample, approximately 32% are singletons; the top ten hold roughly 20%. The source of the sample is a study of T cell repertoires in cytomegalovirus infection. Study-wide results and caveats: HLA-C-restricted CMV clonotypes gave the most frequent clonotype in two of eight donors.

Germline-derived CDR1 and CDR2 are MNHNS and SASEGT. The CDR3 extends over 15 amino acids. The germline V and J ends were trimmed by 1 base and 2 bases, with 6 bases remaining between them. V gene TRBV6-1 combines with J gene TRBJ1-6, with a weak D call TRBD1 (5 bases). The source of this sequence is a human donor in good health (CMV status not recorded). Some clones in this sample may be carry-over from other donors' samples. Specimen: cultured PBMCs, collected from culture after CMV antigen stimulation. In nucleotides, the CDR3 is TGTGCCAGCAGTGAAGGCAGGGCCTATAATTCACCCCTCCACTTT. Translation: CASSEGRAYNSPLHF.